This T cell receptor beta chain was retrieved from a study of cytomegalovirus exposure and HLA in healthy donors. A multiplex PCR was run with 60 Vbeta primers and 13 Jbeta primers. Profiling relied on immunoSEQ multiplex PCR, and the TCRdb table lists in-frame clones only, not all of them. The sample consists of 97,000 or so clones, roughly 81% of them appearing once. This CDR3 region has 15 residues. Per germline, CDR1 MRHNA and CDR2 SNTAGT. V dropped 1 base and J dropped 7 bases, with 16 bases sitting between them. The sequencing sample was made of PBMCs. V gene TRBV6-4 combines with J gene TRBJ1-1; no firm D call. This clonotype was obtained from a man in his forties in good health and CMV-seronegative. CDR3 region: CASSDYRETRGEAFF. The CDR3 DNA sequence: TGTGCCAGCAGTGACTACCGAGAAACACGGGGTGAAGCTTTCTTT.